The T cell receptor beta chain under discussion was sequenced for a study of shared clonotypes between healthy human individuals. Study-level information: The composition of the donors was a couple of women and a few men aged 18 to 49.

CD8 cells classed as naive were CD45RO-negative and positively selected for CCR7, excluding terminally differentiated effector memory CD45RA+ cells. General study points: Represented diversity, genetic and exposure-history alike, was limited by few donors. Larger estimated richness was generally seen in naive subsets than in memory subsets.

Authors' data handling: Filtering differed since immunoSEQ provided only junctions, with no quality scores. Assay used: immunoSEQ multiplex PCR; TCRdb lists only in-frame clones, some missing. That table is the source of V, J and clone size, and D and trimming were worked out from the DNA. The sample holds about 2,200,000 clones, 85% to 95% seen once. As regards this clone: Its antigen is unknown.

Germline-derived CDR1 and CDR2 are MGHRA and YSYEKL. CDR3 length: 15 residues. V was trimmed by 4 bases and J by 11 bases, leaving 24 bases between them. The chain joins TRBV4-1 to TRBJ2-7; maybe TRBD2 (7 bases). Sequenced input: naive CD8+ T cells from PBMCs. The sequence was collected from a man in his late teens or twenties in good health. Some clones in this sample may be carry-over from other donors' samples. CDR3 amino acids: CASSPVPGGSPGEYF. Written as DNA, the CDR3 is TGCGCCAGCAGCCCAGTTCCGGGAGGTTCTCCAGGGGAGTACTTC.